This T cell receptor (beta chain) emerged from a study of cytomegalovirus exposure and HLA in healthy donors. Study-level results: CMV serostatus alone was available as immune exposure information.

The ends lost 5 bases at V and 5 bases at J; junction bases unmatched: 10. The length of the CDR3 is 16 residues. Germline CDR1 is SGHAT and CDR2 is FQNNGV. In the case of this clone: Antigen specificity is unknown.

Primers included in the PCR were 60 Vbeta and 13 Jbeta primers. Here immunoSEQ multiplex PCR was the method, and the copy in TCRdb shows in-frame clones only, minus some. The profile shows almost 200,000 clones, around three quarters of them singletons. V and J are TRBV11-2 and TRBJ2-5, with 11 nucleotides matching TRBD1. What was sequenced was PBMCs. This TCR came from a woman under 40 in good health and CMV-seropositive. CDR3 in DNA: TGTGCCAGCAGCAAAACCGGGACAGGGGGTACGGAGACCCAGTACTTC. Its protein is CASSKTGTGGTETQYF.